The present T cell receptor beta chain was sequenced within a study of T cell responses to AZD1222 COVID-19 vaccine. Trimming took 6 bases from V and 5 from J, leaving 14 bases between them. This CDR3 is built from 13 residues. The V gene's germline CDR1 is MNHEY and CDR2 SVGAGI. Study-level findings and limits: Nearly half of spike-specific TCRs reportedly target unmutated variant regions. Mostly white British, mostly female donors; authors suggested clonal diversity may be underestimated. Spike-specific TCRs gained breadth and depth after people received two AZD1222 doses. Repertoire sampling was restricted to post-peak T cell response timepoints.

Notes on this clone: What it binds is not known.

Method: immunoSEQ multiplex PCR; TCRdb's copy keeps in-frame clones and lacks some. The sample contains 100,000 to 130,000 clones, around 90% of which appear only once. The chain couples TRBV6-5 to TRBJ2-7; D may be TRBD1 (5 bases). The input for sequencing was peripheral blood, taken on day 0 of MenACWY control vaccination. This clonotype was sampled from an adult in good health. Here the CDR3 DNA reads TGTGCCAGCAGGTTCGCACAGGTCCACGAGCAGTACTTC. It encodes CASRFAQVHEQYF.